This T cell receptor (beta chain) came from a study of T cell changes during pregnancy in multiple sclerosis. V was clipped by 5 bases and J by 1 base, with 21 bases between them. The germline CDR1 and CDR2 sequences are GTSNPN and SVGIG (reference sequence). The CDR3 contains 17 residues. Here immunoSEQ multiplex PCR was the method, and the copy in TCRdb shows in-frame clones only, minus some. The table includes tens of thousands of clones, over 80% detected once. The chain combines TRBV30 with TRBJ2-1; possibly TRBD2 for D (5 bases). The starting material was peripheral blood, obtained in the first trimester of pregnancy. The TCR originated in a female donor with multiple sclerosis, enrolled in a pregnancy study. The CDR3 region has the DNA TGTGCCTGGGAGAGGCTTCCTGGACGGGATTCCTACAATGAGCAGTTCTTC. Its translation is CAWERLPGRDSYNEQFF.